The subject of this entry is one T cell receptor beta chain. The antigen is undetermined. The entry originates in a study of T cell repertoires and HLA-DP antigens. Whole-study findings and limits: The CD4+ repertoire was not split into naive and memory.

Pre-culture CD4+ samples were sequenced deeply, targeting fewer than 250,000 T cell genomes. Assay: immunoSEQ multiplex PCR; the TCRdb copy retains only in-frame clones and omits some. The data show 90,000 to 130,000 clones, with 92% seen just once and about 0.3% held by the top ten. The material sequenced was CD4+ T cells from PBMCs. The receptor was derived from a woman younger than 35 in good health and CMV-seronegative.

CDR3 region: CASTALTTSSYEQYF. The CDR3 DNA reads TGTGCCAGCACCGCTTTGACTACCAGCTCCTACGAGCAGTACTTC. This chain joins TRBV7-2 and TRBJ2-7, with D perhaps TRBD2 (5 bases). Germline V lookup: CDR1 SGHTA, CDR2 FQGNSA. With 7 bases removed from V and 0 bases from J, the gap between germline ends came to 16 bases. This CDR3 region has 15 residues.